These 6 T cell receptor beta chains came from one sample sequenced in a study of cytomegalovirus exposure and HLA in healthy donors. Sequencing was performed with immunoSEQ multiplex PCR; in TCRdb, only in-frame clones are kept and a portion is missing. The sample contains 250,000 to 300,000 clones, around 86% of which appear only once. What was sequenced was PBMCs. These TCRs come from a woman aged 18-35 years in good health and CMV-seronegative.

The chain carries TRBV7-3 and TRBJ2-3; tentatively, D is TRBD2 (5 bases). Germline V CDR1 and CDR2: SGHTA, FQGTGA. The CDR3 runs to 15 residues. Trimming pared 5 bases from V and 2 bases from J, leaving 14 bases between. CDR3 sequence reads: CASSPARANTDTQYF. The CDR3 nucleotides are TGTGCCAGCAGCCCAGCGCGGGCAAACACAGATACGCAGTATTTT.

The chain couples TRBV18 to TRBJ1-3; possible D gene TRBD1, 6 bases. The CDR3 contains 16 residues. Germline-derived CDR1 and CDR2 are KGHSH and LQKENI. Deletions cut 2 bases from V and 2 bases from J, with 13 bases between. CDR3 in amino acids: CASSPMIGGTGNTIYF. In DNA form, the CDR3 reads TGTGCCAGCTCACCAATGATAGGGGGTACTGGAAACACCATATATTTT. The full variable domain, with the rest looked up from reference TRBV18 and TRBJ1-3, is NAGVMQNPRHLVRRRGQEARLRCSPMKGHSHVYWYRQLPEEGLKFMVYLQKENIIDESGMPKERFSAEFPKEGPSILRIQQVVRGDSAAYFCASSPMIGGTGNTIYFGEGSWLTVV.

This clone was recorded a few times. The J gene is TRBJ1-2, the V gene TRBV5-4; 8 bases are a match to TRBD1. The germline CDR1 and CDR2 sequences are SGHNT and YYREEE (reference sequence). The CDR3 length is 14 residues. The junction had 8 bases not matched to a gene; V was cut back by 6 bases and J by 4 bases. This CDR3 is CASTGRGRLYGYTF. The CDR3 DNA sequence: TGTGCCAGCACTGGCAGGGGGCGCCTCTATGGCTACACCTTC.

For the CDR3, the DNA is TGCGCCAGCAGCTCGGGACAGGTCGCGCACGAGCAGTACTTC. This translates into CASSSGQVAHEQYF. The chain recombines TRBV5-1 with TRBJ2-7; 8 nucleotides align to TRBD1. The ends lost 3 bases at V and 5 bases at J; junction bases unmatched: 7. This CDR3 is 14 amino acids long. In germline, CDR1 is SGHRS, CDR2 YFSETQ.

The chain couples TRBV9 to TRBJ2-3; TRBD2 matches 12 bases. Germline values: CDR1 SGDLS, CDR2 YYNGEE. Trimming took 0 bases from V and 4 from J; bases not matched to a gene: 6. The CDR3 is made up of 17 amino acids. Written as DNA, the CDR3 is TGTGCCAGCAGCGTAGTAGGGCCTAGCGGGGGGGCAGATACGCAGTATTTT. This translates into CASSVVGPSGGADTQYF.

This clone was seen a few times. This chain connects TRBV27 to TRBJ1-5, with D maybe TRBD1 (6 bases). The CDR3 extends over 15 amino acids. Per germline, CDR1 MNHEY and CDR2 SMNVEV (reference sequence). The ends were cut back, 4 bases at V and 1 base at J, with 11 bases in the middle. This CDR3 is CASSSGTGSNQPQHF. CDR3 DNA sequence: TGTGCCAGCAGTTCCGGTACAGGGAGCAATCAGCCCCAGCATTTT.